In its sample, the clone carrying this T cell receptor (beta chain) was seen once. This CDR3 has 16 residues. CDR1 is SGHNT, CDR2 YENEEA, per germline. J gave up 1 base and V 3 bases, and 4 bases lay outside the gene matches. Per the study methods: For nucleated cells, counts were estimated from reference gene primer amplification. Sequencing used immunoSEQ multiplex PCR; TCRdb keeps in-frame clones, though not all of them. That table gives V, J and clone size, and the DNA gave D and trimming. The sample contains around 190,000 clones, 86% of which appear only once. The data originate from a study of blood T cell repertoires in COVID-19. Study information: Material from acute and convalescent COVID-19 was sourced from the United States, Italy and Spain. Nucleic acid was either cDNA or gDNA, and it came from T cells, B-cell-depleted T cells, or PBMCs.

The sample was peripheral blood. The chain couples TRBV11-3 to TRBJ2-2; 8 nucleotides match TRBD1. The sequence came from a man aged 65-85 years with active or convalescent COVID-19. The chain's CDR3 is CASSFSGGRNTGELFF. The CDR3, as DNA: TGTGCCAGCAGCTTTTCAGGGGGCAGGAACACCGGGGAGCTGTTTTTT.